Here is one TCR beta chain with its context. As yet, its antigen is unknown. Germline V gene lookup returns CDR1 DFQATT and CDR2 SNEGSKA (reference sequence). CDR3 length: 15 amino acids. V was clipped by 2 bases and J by 6 bases, with 19 bases between them. The data belong to a study of T cells in Graves' hyperthyroidism and ophthalmopathy. Study results and caveats: Expanded thyroid clonotypes (above 0.001) were mostly also found in blood.

Researchers took RNA transcripts and amplified the TCR beta CDR3 regions from them. The HTBI primer set was used in a first-round RT-PCR of the TCR CDR3. Using its own MiXCR run on the multiplex PCR reads, TCRdb lists one record per CDR3 protein. Here the sample spans 490,000 or so distinct CDR3 sequences, approximately 22% being singletons. The sequenced sample was blood. The J gene is TRBJ1-2, the V gene TRBV20-1; D gene unclear. This TCR derives from a woman in her sixties or seventies with Graves' ophthalmopathy. The CDR3 DNA is TGCAGTGCTAGAATCCCCGGCCCAAGGACCCATGGCTACACCTTC. Amino acid sequence: CSARIPGPRTHGYTF.